A selection of T cell receptor beta chains follows, all from one sample in a study of cytomegalovirus exposure and HLA in healthy donors. The method was immunoSEQ multiplex PCR; TCRdb's version includes in-frame clones alone and lacks a portion of them. In the table there are 130,000 or so clones, roughly 74% of which are singletons. The material sequenced was PBMCs. The receptors originated from a man aged 40-49 years in good health and CMV-seronegative. The CDR3 runs from the conserved cysteine through the conserved F or W. The D gene is left open where the match is weak. Size is stated for part of the rows, as once, few or many counts, or as a class when the clone is expanded.

clone size | D gene | J gene | V gene | CDR3 protein | CDR3 DNA
- | TRBD2 | TRBJ2-5 | TRBV7-6 | CASSFIIAGGVEKTQYF | TGTGCCAGCAGCTTTATAATAGCGGGGGGAGTCGAAAAGACCCAGTACTTC
- | TRBD1 | TRBJ1-3 | TRBV5-1 | CASSLGGQNSGNTIYF | TGCGCCAGCAGCCTGGGGGGACAGAACTCTGGAAACACCATATATTTT
- | TRBD2 | TRBJ2-1 | TRBV7-2 | CASSLYGGDSYNEQFF | TGTGCCAGCAGCTTATACGGGGGGGATTCCTACAATGAGCAGTTCTTC
- | - | TRBJ1-1 | TRBV5-4 | CASSIRGVMNTEAFF | TGTGCCAGCAGCATTAGAGGAGTCATGAACACTGAAGCTTTCTTT
- | TRBD1 | TRBJ1-2 | TRBV7-3 | CASSPGQGYYTF | TGTGCCAGCAGCCCGGGACAGGGTTATTACACCTTC
few | - | TRBJ1-5 | TRBV6-6 | CASSSTGGQPQHF | TGTGCCAGCAGTTCCACCGGGGGTCAGCCCCAGCATTTT
- | - | TRBJ1-1 | TRBV5-6 | CASTLGRENTEAFF | TGTGCCAGCACCTTAGGACGGGAGAACACTGAAGCTTTCTTT
- | TRBD2 | TRBJ2-3 | TRBV6-1 | CASSDRGSGGATDTQYF | TGTGCCAGCAGTGATAGAGGTAGCGGGGGGGCCACAGATACGCAGTATTTT
- | - | TRBJ1-4 | TRBV2 | CASSDRDEKLFF | TGTGCCAGCAGTGACCGGGATGAAAAACTGTTTTTT
- | - | TRBJ2-3 | TRBV5-1 | CASSLNTADTDTQYF | TGCGCCAGCAGCTTAAATACAGCCGACACAGATACGCAGTATTTT
- | - | TRBJ2-7 | TRBV5-1 | CASSRGGWDEDSYEQYF | TGCGCCAGCAGCCGGGGTGGGTGGGATGAGGACTCCTACGAGCAGTACTTC
- | TRBD1 | TRBJ2-1 | TRBV2 | CASSAQGQVFGGEQFF | TGTGCCAGCAGTGCCCAGGGACAGGTCTTTGGAGGTGAGCAGTTCTTC
- | - | TRBJ1-1 | TRBV11-1 | CASSLGLPNTEAFF | TGTGCCAGCAGCTTAGGACTCCCGAACACTGAAGCTTTCTTT
- | - | TRBJ1-1 | TRBV5-4 | CASSLALGDEAFF | TGTGCCAGCAGCTTGGCCTTAGGGGATGAAGCTTTCTTT